This TCR beta chain emerged from a study of circulating tumor DNA in untreated peripheral T-cell lymphoma. Sequenced by immunoSEQ multiplex PCR; TCRdb stores in-frame clones only, minus some. The sample lists 850 to 1,200 clones; around 80% were seen once. Germline V gene data show CDR1 as SGHNT and CDR2 as YENEEA. Trimming left V 3 bases short and J 3 bases short, with 11 bases between. The CDR3 contains 14 residues. Before treatment, baseline tumor tissue was collected for sequencing. The sequence was collected from a human donor with peripheral T-cell lymphoma. The sequenced material came from tumor tissue. This rearrangement joins TRBV11-3 to TRBJ1-1; D call uncertain. Written as DNA, the CDR3 is TGTGCCAGCAGCTTTGCCACGGAGGACACTGAAGCTTTCTTT. Its protein product is CASSFATEDTEAFF.